This entry lists 17 T cell receptor beta chains sequenced from one sample in a study of T cells in Graves' hyperthyroidism and ophthalmopathy. Amplification yielded TCR beta CDR3 regions, with RNA transcripts as the source. Carried out on the TCR CDR3, a first-round RT-PCR used the HTBI primer set. TCRdb reprocessed the multiplex PCR reads via MiXCR and lists one record per CDR3 protein. This table holds about 640,000 distinct CDR3 sequences, roughly 20% found once. The sequencing input was blood. Every receptor here comes from a man aged 25 to 40 with Graves' ophthalmopathy.

This clonotype was counted many times. As DNA, the CDR3 is TGTGCCAGCAGTCCAGGGGTGGCTGAAGCTTTCTTT. It is translated as CASSPGVAEAFF. The J gene is TRBJ1-1, the V gene TRBV28; TRBD1 is a possible D gene (6 bases). CDR3 length: 12 amino acids. CDR1 and CDR2 (germline): MDHEN, SYDVKM. Trimming left V 5 bases short and J 6 bases short, with 10 bases between.

This clonotype was picked up many times. This chain uses TRBV11-2 with TRBJ2-5, with D possibly matching TRBD1 (5 bases). CDR1 and CDR2 from the germline V gene are SGHAT and FQNNGV. CDR3 length equals 13 residues. Trimming removed 5 bases from V and 2 bases from J, with 9 bases in between. For the CDR3, the DNA is TGTGCCAGCAGCATACGACAGCAAGAGACCCAGTACTTC. Its protein product is CASSIRQQETQYF.

This chain connects TRBV13 to TRBJ2-7; possible D gene TRBD1, 5 bases. Per germline, CDR1 PRHDT and CDR2 FYEKMQ (reference sequence). The CDR3 totals 15 residues. V lost 0 bases to trimming and J lost 0 bases, with 9 bases between them. The CDR3: CASSLGQESSYEQYF. CDR3 in DNA: TGTGCCAGCAGCTTAGGACAGGAGAGCTCCTACGAGCAGTACTTC. Supplemented by reference TRBV13 and TRBJ2-7, the full variable domain reads AAGVIQSPRHLIKEKRETATLKCYPIPRHDTVYWYQQGPGQDPQFLISFYEKMQSDKGSIPDRFSAQQFSDYHSELNMSSLELGDSALYFCASSLGQESSYEQYFGPGTRLTVT.

The chain combines TRBV7-3 with TRBJ2-3, with D tentatively TRBD2 (5 bases). Germline V gene lookup returns CDR1 SGHTA and CDR2 FQGTGA. Trimming cost V 4 bases and J 0 bases, with 14 bases left between them. The CDR3 sequence is 16 residues long. CDR3 in DNA: TGTGCCAGCAGCTCCCACCACCAGCGGAGCACAGATACGCAGTATTTT. Translated: CASSSHHQRSTDTQYF.

In this sample, this clonotype turned up many times. The V and J genes are TRBV24-1 and TRBJ1-5; D is ambiguous. V was clipped by 2 bases and J by 2 bases, with 9 bases between them. The CDR3 has 15 amino acids. Germline V gene data show CDR1 as KGHDR and CDR2 as SFDVKD. The CDR3: CATSDSSGGNQPQHF. CDR3 nucleotides: TGTGCCACCAGTGATTCCTCCGGGGGCAATCAGCCCCAGCATTTT.

The CDR3 bases are TGTGCCAGCAGTTTATCGACCTCCATAGGGCACCTTCGGAATGAGCAGTTCTTC. This sequence encodes CASSLSTSIGHLRNEQFF. V gene TRBV27 combines with J gene TRBJ2-1; no definite D call. Deletions cut 0 bases from V and 7 bases from J, with 22 bases between. Germline V gene data show CDR1 as MNHEY and CDR2 as SMNVEV (reference sequence). The CDR3 is made up of 18 amino acids.

This clonotype has ten or more counts. The chain links TRBV11-2 to TRBJ1-2, with a weak D call TRBD1 (5 bases). The ends were cut back, 0 bases at V and 6 bases at J, with 11 bases in the middle. This CDR3 region has 14 residues. Germline CDR1 reads SGHAT; CDR2 reads FQNNGV. The CDR3 DNA is TGTGCCAGCAGCTTAGATGCAGGGTCGGATGGCTACACCTTC. The encoded protein is CASSLDAGSDGYTF.

With regard to this clonotype: A read error may be the cause here, since a much bigger clone is one base away. This sequence joins TRBV30 and TRBJ1-4; TRBD1 might be the D (6 bases). This CDR3 is 15 amino acids long. In germline, CDR1 is GTSNPN, CDR2 SVGIG (reference sequence). Trimming took 4 bases from V and 6 from J, leaving 18 bases between them. The chain's CDR3 is CAWTTGLRGDEKLFF. The DNA for the CDR3 is TGTGCCTGGACGACAGGATTGAGGGGCGATGAAAAACTGTTTTTT.

The rearrangement links TRBV14 to TRBJ1-6; 10 bases are shared with TRBD1. Germline V CDR1 and CDR2: SGHDN, FVKESK. The CDR3 has 15 amino acids. The ends lost 1 base at V and 10 bases at J; junction bases unmatched: 4. The CDR3 here is CASSQVGTGASPLHF. The CDR3, as DNA: TGTGCCAGCAGCCAAGTCGGGACAGGGGCCTCACCCCTCCACTTT.

The rearrangement uses TRBV4-1 and TRBJ2-5; D gene uncertain. Between the trimmed V and J ends, which lost 0 bases and 0 bases, there was a span of 5 bases. Germline lookup yields CDR1 MGHRA and CDR2 YSYEKL. This CDR3 is built from 14 residues. CDR3 sequence reads: CASSQDAYQETQYF. The CDR3 region has the DNA TGCGCCAGCAGCCAAGATGCGTACCAAGAGACCCAGTACTTC.

Many counts were recorded for this clonotype. V gene TRBV27 combines with J gene TRBJ2-2, with 11 bases matching TRBD2. The CDR3 has 16 amino acids. Trimming removed 6 bases from V and 8 bases from J; junction bases left unmatched: 11. CDR1 and CDR2 from the germline V gene are MNHEY and SMNVEV (reference sequence). CDR3 residues: CASSFGRSGRAGELFF. CDR3 DNA sequence: TGTGCCAGCAGCTTCGGGCGTAGCGGGAGGGCAGGGGAGCTGTTTTTT.

As concerns this clonotype: One end of the junction fails to match germline, which may point to a read error. The rearrangement links TRBV28 to TRBJ2-5, with 9 bases matching TRBD1. Per germline, CDR1 MDHEN and CDR2 SYDVKM. CDR3 length equals 13 residues. The chain's CDR3 is CAGSLDRGLIEYF. The CDR3 DNA reads as TGTGCCGGCAGTTTGGACAGGGGCCTCATTGAGTACTTC.

The chain is built from TRBV24-1 and TRBJ1-2, with D perhaps matching TRBD1 (5 bases). V gave up 3 bases and J gave up 7 bases, with 17 bases separating them. Per the germline V gene, CDR1 is KGHDR and CDR2 is SFDVKD. The CDR3 contains 15 residues. The CDR3 DNA sequence: TGTGCCACCAGTGATCCGCGGGAGGGGAGAATTGGCTACACCTTC. It is translated as CATSDPREGRIGYTF.

The rearrangement links TRBV4-2 to TRBJ1-1; no clear D. Trimming shortened V by 1 base and J by 1 base, and 7 bases separated the two germline ends. The germline gives CDR1 LGHNA, CDR2 YNFKEQ. The CDR3 contains 14 residues. CDR3 protein: CASSQAYSNTEAFF. For the CDR3, the DNA is TGTGCCAGCAGCCAAGCGTATTCGAACACTGAAGCTTTCTTT.

The chain is built from TRBV4-1 and TRBJ2-7; TRBD2 is a possible D gene (5 bases). This CDR3 spans 16 amino acids. Germline V lookup: CDR1 MGHRA, CDR2 YSYEKL. V lost 4 bases and J lost 4, with 20 bases in between. This chain's CDR3 is CASSPGRRAGGYEQYF. CDR3 coding DNA: TGCGCCAGCAGCCCAGGTCGGCGGGCCGGCGGTTACGAGCAGTACTTC.

This rearrangement joins TRBV5-1 to TRBJ2-1, with D possibly being TRBD1 (7 bases). V was cut by 4 bases and J by 2 bases, with 10 bases left in between. The CDR3 contains 14 residues. Germline CDR1 and CDR2: SGHRS and YFSETQ. The CDR3 loop reads CASSGGTAYNEQFF. CDR3 DNA sequence: TGCGCCAGCAGCGGGGGGACAGCCTACAATGAGCAGTTCTTC.

This clonotype has at least ten counts. The J gene is TRBJ2-1, the V gene TRBV11-2, with TRBD2 matching 13 bases. The CDR3 loop spans 15 amino acids. Per the germline V gene, CDR1 is SGHAT and CDR2 is FQNNGV. V was clipped by 5 bases and J by 8 bases; unmatched bases: 6. This CDR3 is CASSDGLAGVDEQFF. The CDR3 coding sequence is TGTGCCAGCAGCGATGGACTAGCGGGAGTTGATGAGCAGTTCTTC.